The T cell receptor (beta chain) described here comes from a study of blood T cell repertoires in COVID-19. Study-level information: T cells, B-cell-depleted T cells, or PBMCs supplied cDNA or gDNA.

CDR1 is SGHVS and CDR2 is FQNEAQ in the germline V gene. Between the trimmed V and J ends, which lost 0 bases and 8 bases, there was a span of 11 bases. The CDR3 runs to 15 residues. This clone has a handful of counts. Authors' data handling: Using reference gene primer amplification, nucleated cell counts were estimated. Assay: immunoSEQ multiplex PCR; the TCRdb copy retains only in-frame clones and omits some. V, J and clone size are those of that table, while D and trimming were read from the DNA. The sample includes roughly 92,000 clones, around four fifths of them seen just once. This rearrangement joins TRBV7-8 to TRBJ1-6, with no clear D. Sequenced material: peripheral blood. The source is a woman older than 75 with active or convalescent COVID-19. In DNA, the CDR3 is TGTGCCAGCAGCTTAGCTACGGGTATAGATTCACCCCTCCACTTT. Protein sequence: CASSLATGIDSPLHF.